These T cell receptor beta chains were read from a single sample in a study of cytomegalovirus exposure and HLA in healthy donors. The method was immunoSEQ multiplex PCR; TCRdb's version includes in-frame clones alone and lacks a portion of them. The data contain 150,000 to 200,000 clones, 65% to 85% of them singletons. Sequences were obtained from PBMCs. The receptors were sampled from a woman between 45 and 65 years old in good health and CMV-seropositive. The CDR3 runs from the conserved cysteine through the conserved F or W. The D gene is left open where the match is weak. Not all rows give a size; the values are once, few, many and, for expanded clones, a class.

length	D	V	size	J	DNA	CDR3
14	.	TRBV27	once	TRBJ2-7	TGTGCCAGCAGTTTATATGGGAGCTCCTACGAGCAGTACTTC	CASSLYGSSYEQYF
15	.	TRBV10-1	.	TRBJ2-7	TGCGCCAGCAGTGAGTCCACAGGGATTTTCTACGAGCAGTACTTC	CASSESTGIFYEQYF
15	TRBD1	TRBV6-5	.	TRBJ1-4	TGTGCCAGCAGTTACTCCGGACAGGGGGGCGAAAAACTGTTTTTT	CASSYSGQGGEKLFF
15	.	TRBV5-1	.	TRBJ2-7	TGCGCCAGCAGCCGAGCCGGACGGGGTGGTGAGGGGCAGTACTTC	CASSRAGRGGEGQYF
15	TRBD1	TRBV10-3	.	TRBJ2-7	TGTGCCATCAGAAAGGGACAGGGAGGTGGGTACGAGCAGTACTTC	CAIRKGQGGGYEQYF
13	.	TRBV5-1	.	TRBJ2-2	TGCGCCAGCAGCGTCGAGATCTCCGGGGAGCTGTTTTTT	CASSVEISGELFF
13	.	TRBV11-2	.	TRBJ2-7	TGTGCCAGCAGCTCCCGACTAAGAAGCGAGCAGTACTTC	CASSSRLRSEQYF
16	TRBD2	TRBV9	few	TRBJ2-7	TGTGCCAGCAGCCCGAAGAGTAGCGGGAGTGTCTACGAGCAGTACTTC	CASSPKSSGSVYEQYF
15	TRBD1	TRBV7-2	.	TRBJ2-5	TGTGCCAGCACCCCAGGGACAGGGCCGTTCGAGACCCAGTACTTC	CASTPGTGPFETQYF
13	.	TRBV11-1	once	TRBJ2-7	TGTGCCAGCAGCTACGATGGCGGCGGGGAGCAGTACTTC	CASSYDGGGEQYF
16	TRBD1	TRBV7-9	.	TRBJ1-5	TGTGCCAGCAGCTTATGGACAGGGGGGAGAAATCAGCCCCAGCATTTT	CASSLWTGGRNQPQHF
14	.	TRBV6-5	.	TRBJ1-1	TGTGCCAGCAGTTCAAGGGGTTCTCGGTCTGAAGCTTTCTTT	CASSSRGSRSEAFF
12	.	TRBV9	.	TRBJ1-5	TGTGCCAGCAGCGTATTCAGTCAGCCCCAGCATTTT	CASSVFSQPQHF
14	.	TRBV6-6	.	TRBJ2-7	TGTGCCAGCACCACCGGGACACTCTCCTACGAGCAGTACTTC	CASTTGTLSYEQYF
13	.	TRBV10-3	.	TRBJ2-7	TGTGCCTGCGCCGGGACCAGGGGCTACGAGCAGTACTTC	CACAGTRGYEQYF
16	.	TRBV5-1	.	TRBJ2-3	TGCGCCAGCAGCCGCGGGGACGCCTTCAGGACAGATACGCAGTATTTT	CASSRGDAFRTDTQYF
14	TRBD1	TRBV4-1	few	TRBJ2-7	TGCGCCAGCAGCCGAGGACAGGGAACCTACGAGCAGTACTTC	CASSRGQGTYEQYF
15	.	TRBV18	.	TRBJ1-4	TGTGCCAGCTCACCAACGGGTTTGACTAATGAAAAACTGTTTTTT	CASSPTGLTNEKLFF
15	TRBD1	TRBV27	once	TRBJ2-7	TGTGCCAGCAGTTTCCGCACGACAGGGTCCTACGAGCAGTACTTC	CASSFRTTGSYEQYF
16	TRBD2	TRBV5-4	.	TRBJ2-5	TGTGCCAGCAGCCGCGGACTAGCGGGCCACCAAGAGACCCAGTACTTC	CASSRGLAGHQETQYF
12	TRBD1	TRBV7-9	.	TRBJ1-4	TGTGCCAGCAGCTTAGACAGGGGTTGGGTGTTTTTT	CASSLDRGWVFF
16	TRBD1	TRBV5-1	.	TRBJ1-1	TGCGCCAGCAGCTTGGCCGTGGGGACAGTGAACACTGAAGCTTTCTTT	CASSLAVGTVNTEAFF
15	TRBD2	TRBV27	.	TRBJ2-1	TGTGCCAGCAGTTTAGCGGGAGGGCCTGTCAATGAGCAGTTCTTC	CASSLAGGPVNEQFF
16	.	TRBV7-2	.	TRBJ2-3	TGTGCCAGCAGCTTAGTAGGCGCAGGGCTCACAGATACGCAGTATTTT	CASSLVGAGLTDTQYF
17	TRBD2	TRBV29-1	.	TRBJ2-3	TGCAGCGTTGATTCGAGCGGGAGAGGAGGGTGGGCAGATACGCAGTATTTT	CSVDSSGRGGWADTQYF
14	TRBD1	TRBV19	.	TRBJ2-7	TGTGCCAGTAGCGTACAGGGGGGCGCCTACGAGCAGTACTTC	CASSVQGGAYEQYF
15	TRBD1	TRBV25-1	.	TRBJ1-6	TGTGCCAGCAGTGAATTTAGACAGGGGCGTTCACCCCTCCACTTT	CASSEFRQGRSPLHF
14	TRBD2	TRBV14	.	TRBJ2-7	TGTGCCAGCAGCCAAGTGGTAGCGGGAGGCGAGCAGTACTTC	CASSQVVAGGEQYF
15	.	TRBV9	.	TRBJ2-3	TGTGCCAGCAGCGTAGGTACTTACGGAGGAGATACGCAGTATTTT	CASSVGTYGGDTQYF
14	TRBD2	TRBV7-2	few	TRBJ2-7	TGTGCCAGCAGCTTAACTAGCGGCCCCTACGAGCAGTACTTC	CASSLTSGPYEQYF
15	TRBD2	TRBV5-1	.	TRBJ2-5	TGCGCCAGCAGCCCCACTAGCGGGAACCAAGAGACCCAGTACTTC	CASSPTSGNQETQYF
15	TRBD1	TRBV29-1	.	TRBJ2-7	TGCAGCGTGGCCGGGACAGGGGGTACGATATACGAGCAGTACTTC	CSVAGTGGTIYEQYF
13	.	TRBV11-3	.	TRBJ1-1	TGTGCCAGCAGCTGGGGGGTGAACACTGAAGCTTTCTTT	CASSWGVNTEAFF
15	TRBD1	TRBV7-2	.	TRBJ1-3	TGTGCCAGCAGCCCACGGGACAGGGAGTTGTTCACCATATATTTT	CASSPRDRELFTIYF
14	.	TRBV19	.	TRBJ1-1	TGTGCCAGTAGTATTCCGGGGGTGAACACTGAAGCTTTCTTT	CASSIPGVNTEAFF
15	TRBD1	TRBV5-1	once	TRBJ1-1	TGCGTCAGCAGCTTGGGGACAGGGGGCGGCACTGAAGCTTTCTTT	CVSSLGTGGGTEAFF
14	TRBD2	TRBV5-1	.	TRBJ2-7	TGCGCCAGCAGCTTGGGGACTAGCGGCTACGAGCAGTACTTC	CASSLGTSGYEQYF
15	TRBD2	TRBV7-8	few	TRBJ2-3	TGTGCCAGCAGCCCTAACACGGGGGGGGCTTATACGCAGTATTTT	CASSPNTGGAYTQYF
12	.	TRBV11-2	.	TRBJ1-5	TGTGCCAGCAGCTTAGGAGGGCAGCCCCAGCATTTT	CASSLGGQPQHF
15	.	TRBV6-5	.	TRBJ1-3	TGTGCCAGCAGGGAAACAGGTGCAGGAGGAAACACCATATATTTT	CASRETGAGGNTIYF
19	TRBD1	TRBV5-4	.	TRBJ2-3	TGTGCCTCCCAGCTGGAGGGGACAGGAATTCGTCTTGGTACAGATACGCAGTATTTT	CASQLEGTGIRLGTDTQYF
14	TRBD1	TRBV28	.	TRBJ2-2	TGTGCCAGCAGACGACCCACAGGGGCGAGGGAGCTGTTTTTT	CASRRPTGARELFF
13	.	TRBV19	.	TRBJ2-3	TGTGCCAGTAGTCCGAGGGTCGCAGATACGCAGTATTTT	CASSPRVADTQYF